One sample yielded the 9 T cell receptor beta chains listed below, sequenced in a study of blood T cell repertoires in COVID-19. Assay used: immunoSEQ multiplex PCR; TCRdb lists only in-frame clones, some missing. Of 66,000 or so clones listed, about four fifths were seen once; the top ten hold 8.5% to 10%. The specimen was peripheral blood. These receptors were obtained from a human donor in a cohort sampled during active COVID-19.

The chain recombines TRBV6-2 or TRBV6-3 with TRBJ2-7; 11 positions agree with TRBD2. V lost 5 bases, J lost 3 bases, and 9 bases stayed unmatched. The germline V gene encodes CDR1 MNHEY and CDR2 SVGEGT. CDR3 size: 16 residues. CDR3 nucleotide sequence: TGTGCCAGCAGTAAAGATACTAGCGGGAGAATCTACGAGCAGTACTTC. Amino acid sequence: CASSKDTSGRIYEQYF.

The chain has TRBV28 and TRBJ1-1; 8 bases are a match to TRBD1. Germline V lookup: CDR1 MDHEN, CDR2 SYDVKM. This CDR3 has 15 amino acids. V dropped 7 bases and J dropped 7; count of bases not matched to a gene: 14. CDR3 bases: TGTGCCAGCACCTTGCTGGGCAGGGGGCAGGATGAAGCTTTCTTT. Residues: CASTLLGRGQDEAFF.

This clone was counted between two and nine times. This sequence joins TRBV2 and TRBJ2-7; TRBD1 agrees at 11 bases. This CDR3 contains 14 residues. CDR1 is SNHLY and CDR2 is FYNNEI in the germline V gene. V lost 7 bases and J lost 2; bases outside the gene matches: 4. The CDR3 region is CASNGQGATYEQYF. In DNA form, the CDR3 reads TGTGCCAGCAACGGACAGGGGGCAACCTACGAGCAGTACTTC.

DNA of the CDR3: TGTGCCAGCTCTTTTCAGGGGAGTTTGATCACTGAAGCTTTCTTT. Its translation: CASSFQGSLITEAFF. The V call is TRBV19, the J call TRBJ1-1; a possible D gene is TRBD1 (6 bases). The CDR3 contains 15 residues. CDR1 and CDR2 (germline): LNHDA, SQIVND (reference sequence). V shed 9 bases and J shed 4 bases, with 21 bases lying between them.

The chain couples TRBV9 to TRBJ1-1, with TRBD1 as a possible D gene (6 bases). V shed 4 bases and J shed 2 bases, with 15 bases lying between them. Germline-derived CDR1 and CDR2 are SGDLS and YYNGEE. The CDR3 has 15 amino acids. The CDR3 nucleotides read TGTGCCAGCAGCCGGAACAGGGATATAAACACTGAAGCTTTCTTT. Protein product: CASSRNRDINTEAFF.

The chain has TRBV11-1 and TRBJ2-1; TRBD2 agrees at 15 bases. The trim removed 4 bases at V and 5 bases at J, leaving 3 bases unmatched. CDR1 is SGHAT and CDR2 is FQDESV in the germline V gene (reference sequence). This CDR3 comprises 16 residues. DNA of the CDR3: TGTGCCAGCAGCTGGGGACTAGCGGGAGGACACAATGAGCAGTTCTTC. Its translation: CASSWGLAGGHNEQFF.

The V and J genes are TRBV6-6 and TRBJ2-5; possible D gene TRBD2, 5 bases. The V gene's germline CDR1 is MNHNY and CDR2 SVGAGI (reference sequence). The CDR3 has 12 amino acids. Trimming left V 6 bases short and J 4 bases short, with 9 bases between. The CDR3 sequence: CASREVGETQYF. Written as DNA, the CDR3 is TGTGCCAGCAGGGAGGTGGGAGAGACCCAGTACTTC.

The gene calls are TRBV7-9 and TRBJ2-3, with 10 bases aligning to TRBD2. CDR1 SEHNR and CDR2 FQNEAQ come from the germline V gene (reference sequence). The CDR3 is 16 amino acids. V trimming: 3 bases; J trimming: 1 base; junction bases outside the gene matches: 4. Here the CDR3 reads CASSLLAGAGTDTQYF. The CDR3 region has the DNA TGTGCCAGCAGCTTGCTAGCGGGAGCGGGCACAGATACGCAGTATTTT.

Only one count was recorded for this clone. The V and J genes are TRBV6-1 and TRBJ1-1; perhaps TRBD1 as D (5 bases). V was cut by 3 bases and J by 6 bases, with 11 bases left in between. This CDR3 contains 13 residues. CDR1 and CDR2 from the germline V gene are MNHNS and SASEGT. The CDR3, as DNA: TGTGCCAGCAGTGACAGGGATTCAGCTGAAGCTTTCTTT. The encoded protein is CASSDRDSAEAFF.